The 28 T cell receptor beta chains below come from one sample, sequenced in a study of T cells after yellow fever vaccination. TCRdb reprocessed the 5' RACE reads with MiXCR, giving one entry per CDR3 protein. The data contain around 330,000 distinct CDR3 sequences, approximately 3.9% of them singletons. The specimen was PBMCs, collected on the day of the yellow fever booster vaccination. The receptors originated from a man aged 18 to 30 who received the YFV17D yellow fever vaccine.

CDR3 sequence reads: CASSEVFLGNTDTQYF. The CDR3 DNA reads TGTGCCAGCAGTGAAGTCTTTTTGGGGAACACAGATACGCAGTATTTT. J is TRBJ2-3 and V is TRBV6-1; D unclear. This CDR3 spans 16 amino acids. Germline assignment: CDR1 MNHNS and CDR2 SASEGT. V shed 1 base and J shed 2 bases, with 13 bases lying between them.

At least ten counts were recorded for this clonotype. This chain uses TRBV15 with TRBJ1-2; D remains ambiguous. The CDR3 spans 14 residues. Germline CDR1 reads LNHNV; CDR2 reads YYDKDF (reference sequence). V shed 0 bases and J shed 4 bases, with 9 bases lying between them. CDR3 DNA: TGTGCCACCAGCAGAGAGTCGGAGGTCTATGGCTACACCTTC. The encoded protein is CATSRESEVYGYTF.

This clonotype was observed many times. V is TRBV7-3 and J is TRBJ2-1; weak D call: TRBD1 (5 bases). V dropped 2 bases and J dropped 5 bases, with 7 bases sitting between them. The germline gives CDR1 SGHTA, CDR2 FQGTGA. This CDR3 region has 13 residues. The CDR3 reads CASSLGADNEQFF. The CDR3 DNA follows: TGTGCCAGCAGCTTAGGGGCGGACAATGAGCAGTTCTTC.

This clonotype was seen more than once but under ten times. The chain carries TRBV20-1 and TRBJ1-2, with TRBD1 matching over 10 bases. The CDR3 sequence is 16 residues long. Losses at the gene ends were 0 bases for V and 1 base for J; bases not matched to a gene: 5. Germline V gene lookup returns CDR1 DFQATT and CDR2 SNEGSKA (reference sequence). Here the CDR3 DNA reads TGCAGTGCTAGAGATCAAGGACAGGGGGATAACTATGGCTACACCTTC. Amino acid sequence: CSARDQGQGDNYGYTF.

At least ten counts were recorded for this clonotype. The chain recombines TRBV28 with TRBJ2-7; D gene ambiguous. CDR1 and CDR2 from the germline V gene are MDHEN and SYDVKM. The V end was cut by 2 bases, the J end by 6 bases, with 5 bases between. This CDR3 is 11 amino acids long. The CDR3 bases are TGTGCCAGCAGTTTACAGCGCGAGCAGTACTTC. Protein: CASSLQREQYF.

In this sample, this clonotype turned up many times. The genes are TRBV6-5 and TRBJ1-2; 8 nucleotides agree with TRBD1. Germline V gene lookup returns CDR1 MNHEY and CDR2 SVGAGI. The V and J ends lost 5 bases and 0 bases, in that order; junction bases with no gene match: 8. This CDR3 comprises 16 residues. This CDR3 reads CASSLYGQGANYGYTF. The DNA of the CDR3 is TGTGCCAGCAGTCTATATGGACAGGGAGCTAACTATGGCTACACCTTC.

This chain connects TRBV7-8 to TRBJ2-7; D is unresolved. V lost 2 bases and J 0 bases, leaving 17 bases between the germline ends. The CDR3 extends over 17 amino acids. The germline V gene encodes CDR1 SGHVS and CDR2 FQNEAQ. CDR3 loop: CASSLSFYVGGSYEQYV. DNA for the CDR3: TGTGCCAGCAGCTTATCCTTCTATGTTGGCGGCTCCTACGAGCAGTACGTC.

This chain uses TRBV7-3 with TRBJ2-7; possible D gene TRBD1, 6 bases. The V end lost 5 bases, the J end lost 3 bases, and 11 bases lay between the germline ends. In germline, CDR1 is SGHTA, CDR2 FQGTGA. The CDR3 length is 13 residues. CDR3 loop: CASSHEGGYEQYF. The CDR3 DNA follows: TGTGCCAGCAGCCACGAAGGGGGCTACGAGCAGTACTTC.

This clonotype has just a few counts. The J gene is TRBJ1-6, the V gene TRBV7-2, with TRBD1 as a possible D gene (5 bases). V lost 4 bases and J lost 6, with 13 bases in between. The length of the CDR3 is 15 residues. Germline loops: CDR1 SGHTA, CDR2 FQGNSA. In nucleotides, the CDR3 is TGTGCCAGCAGCTCAGAGGGGATGGGTAATTCACCCCTCCACTTT. Encoded protein: CASSSEGMGNSPLHF. The full variable domain, with the rest looked up from reference TRBV7-2 and TRBJ1-6, is GAGVSQSPSNKVTEKGKDVELRCDPISGHTALYWYRQSLGQGLEFLIYFQGNSAPDKSGLPSDRFSAERTGGSVSTLTIQRTQQEDSAVYLCASSSEGMGNSPLHFGNGTRLTVT.

This clonotype was seen a few times. The rearrangement links TRBV12-3 or TRBV12-4 to TRBJ1-2, with a weak D call TRBD1 (6 bases). The V end lost 3 bases, the J end lost 8 bases, and 13 bases lay between the germline ends. The CDR3 sequence is 13 residues long. CDR3 protein: CASSFGQRGGYTF. CDR3 nucleotides: TGTGCCAGCAGTTTTGGACAGAGGGGAGGCTACACCTTC.

CDR3 bases: TGTGCCAGCAGTGACAGTCCCGGGAATTCACCCCTCCACTTT. Translation: CASSDSPGNSPLHF. The V call is TRBV11-2, the J call TRBJ1-6; a weak D match, TRBD1 (5 bases). V lost 6 bases to trimming and J lost 7 bases, with 13 bases between them. The germline V gene has CDR1 SGHAT and CDR2 FQNNGV. There are 14 residues in the CDR3.

This clonotype was counted a few times. V and J are TRBV9 and TRBJ2-5; TRBD1 matches at 7 bases. The germline V gene encodes CDR1 SGDLS and CDR2 YYNGEE. This CDR3 contains 15 residues. V gave up 0 bases and J gave up 3 bases; unmatched junction bases: 5. CDR3 in DNA: TGTGCCAGCAGCGTAGCGACAGGGTTTAAAGAGACCCAGTACTTC. Amino acid sequence: CASSVATGFKETQYF.

There are many counts of this clonotype. The V and J genes are TRBV12-3 or TRBV12-4 and TRBJ1-5, with D tentatively TRBD1 (5 bases). The CDR3 consists of 16 residues. Trimming left V 6 bases short and J 0 bases short, with 15 bases between. Here the CDR3 reads CASRVGHTYSNQPQHF. CDR3 nucleotide sequence: TGTGCCAGCAGGGTGGGGCACACATATAGCAATCAGCCCCAGCATTTT.

This clonotype was seen many times. The rearrangement joins TRBV7-9 to TRBJ2-7, with 10 bases lining up with TRBD1. This CDR3 spans 17 amino acids. Unmatched junction bases numbered 15, after V lost 5 bases and J lost 5 bases. Germline lookup yields CDR1 SEHNR and CDR2 FQNEAQ (reference sequence). Here the CDR3 DNA reads TGTGCCAGCAGCGCCGGGACAGGGGCCCCTCTGGCCCACGAGCAGTACTTC. It specifies CASSAGTGAPLAHEQYF.

This clonotype was seen repeatedly, ten times or more. This rearrangement joins TRBV6-2 or TRBV6-3 to TRBJ2-7; D is uncertain. The germline V and J ends were trimmed by 3 bases and 5 bases, with 11 bases remaining between them. Germline V gene data show CDR1 as MNHEY and CDR2 as SVGEGT. The CDR3 is 13 residues long. DNA for the CDR3: TGTGCCAGCAGTTATAGCAGCGTGGACGAGCAGTACGTC. Its translation: CASSYSSVDEQYV.

This clonotype was counted ten times or more. V usage is TRBV29-1 and J usage is TRBJ1-1; tentatively, D is TRBD1 (6 bases). The CDR3 sequence is 14 residues long. V lost 6 bases, J lost 2 bases, and 16 bases lay in between. Germline V gene sequence: CDR1 SQVTM, CDR2 ANQGSEA. DNA of the CDR3: TGCAGCGTCAGACCCGGACAGCCAAACACTGAAGCTTTCTTT. It encodes CSVRPGQPNTEAFF.

At least ten counts were recorded for this clonotype. This chain connects TRBV7-2 to TRBJ1-2; tentative D call: TRBD1 (5 bases). Germline V gene sequence: CDR1 SGHTA, CDR2 FQGNSA. The CDR3 is made up of 14 amino acids. V dropped 0 bases and J dropped 5 bases, with 10 bases sitting between them. The CDR3 loop reads CASSLADSRYGYTF. The CDR3 DNA is TGTGCCAGCAGCTTAGCAGACAGCCGATATGGCTACACCTTC.

The table lists this clonotype with a few counts. The chain uses TRBV4-1 and TRBJ2-7; 8 bases align to TRBD1. Germline assignment: CDR1 MGHRA and CDR2 YSYEKL. J lost 1 base, V lost 5 bases, and 7 bases had no gene match. The CDR3 is 15 amino acids. CDR3 sequence: CASSLDREVSYEQYF. In DNA form, the CDR3 reads TGCGCCAGCAGCTTGGACAGGGAAGTGTCCTACGAGCAGTACTTC.

Many counts were recorded for this clonotype. V is TRBV7-9 and J is TRBJ2-7; no definite D call. Germline V gene sequence: CDR1 SEHNR, CDR2 FQNEAQ (reference sequence). V was pared by 3 bases and J by 7 bases, with 7 bases between. This CDR3 is built from 11 residues. CDR3 in amino acids: CASSLSLEQYF. In DNA form, the CDR3 reads TGTGCCAGCAGCTTGTCCCTAGAGCAGTACTTC. Complete variable domain (other parts from reference TRBV7-9 and TRBJ2-7): DTGVSQNPRHKITKRGQNVTFRCDPISEHNRLYWYRQTLGQGPEFLTYFQNEAQLEKSRLLSDRFSAERPKGSFSTLEIQRTEQGDSAMYLCASSLSLEQYFGPGTRLTVT.

The chain couples TRBV19 to TRBJ2-5; no definite D call. The CDR3 is made up of 11 amino acids. Between the trimmed V and J ends, which lost 10 bases and 5 bases, there was a span of 11 bases. Germline CDR1 is LNHDA and CDR2 is SQIVND (reference sequence). This CDR3 reads CATKTGETQYF. CDR3 DNA: TGTGCCACCAAGACTGGGGAGACCCAGTACTTC.

This clonotype was counted ten times or more. CDR3 sequence reads: CSVRARGEYNEQFF. The CDR3 region has the DNA TGCAGCGTTAGGGCCAGGGGGGAATACAATGAGCAGTTCTTC. The chain combines TRBV29-1 with TRBJ2-1; TRBD1 might be the D (7 bases). This CDR3 has 14 residues. Trimming stripped 5 bases from V and 4 bases from J, with 15 bases between. Germline V gene lookup returns CDR1 SQVTM and CDR2 ANQGSEA.

In its sample, this clonotype was seen a few times. The V and J genes are TRBV19 and TRBJ1-5; 7 bases agree with TRBD1. Germline CDR1 is LNHDA and CDR2 is SQIVND (reference sequence). This CDR3 has 16 amino acids. V lost 7 bases to trimming and J lost 0 bases; unmatched junction nucleotides: 9. The CDR3 DNA sequence: TGTGCCAGTACCAGGACAGGTGGAAATAGCAATCAGCCCCAGCATTTT. It is translated as CASTRTGGNSNQPQHF. Drawing the rest from reference TRBV19 and TRBJ1-5, the complete variable domain is DGGITQSPKYLFRKEGQNVTLSCEQNLNHDAMYWYRQDPGQGLRLIYYSQIVNDFQKGDIAEGYSVSREKKESFPLTVTSAQKNPTAFYLCASTRTGGNSNQPQHFGDGTRLSIL.

This clonotype was picked up a small number of times. V and J are TRBV5-8 and TRBJ1-2; D remains ambiguous. The V gene lost 2 bases and the J gene lost 3 bases, with 8 bases spanning the gap. The germline gives CDR1 SGHTS, CDR2 YDEGEE. The length of the CDR3 is 13 residues. The chain's CDR3 is CASSLPGHYGYTF. The CDR3 nucleotides are TGTGCCAGCAGCTTACCCGGGCACTATGGCTACACCTTC.

The table lists this clonotype with a few counts. The chain combines TRBV3-1 with TRBJ1-1, with 9 bases identical to TRBD1. J lost 8 bases, V lost 1 base, and 5 bases had no gene match. The CDR3 has 14 amino acids. CDR1 is LGHDT, CDR2 YNNKEL, per germline (reference sequence). The CDR3 DNA sequence: TGTGCCAGCAGCCAAGCGGGACAGGGAAACGAAGCTTTCTTT. Its translation: CASSQAGQGNEAFF.

This chain uses TRBV6-6 with TRBJ1-1; D gene uncertain. Trimming cost V 8 bases and J 4 bases, with 5 bases left between them. The V gene's germline CDR1 is MNHNY and CDR2 SVGAGI (reference sequence). There are 10 residues in the CDR3. The CDR3, as DNA: TGTGCCAGCCTTAGCACTGAAGCTTTCTTT. Its protein product is CASLSTEAFF.

The sample holds many counts of this clonotype. V gene TRBV12-5 combines with J gene TRBJ2-2; D gene unclear. The CDR3 is 14 residues long. Germline lookup yields CDR1 LGHNT and CDR2 FRNRAP. V was cut by 3 bases and J by 0 bases, with 5 bases left in between. DNA of the CDR3: TGTGCTAGTGGTTTAGGTCCGAACACCGGGGAGCTGTTTTTT. This gives the protein CASGLGPNTGELFF.

This clonotype has a handful of counts. The chain has TRBV24-1 and TRBJ1-5; unclear D gene. The V and J ends lost 3 bases and 4 bases respectively, with 3 bases between them. Per germline, CDR1 KGHDR and CDR2 SFDVKD. The CDR3 runs 12 residues. The CDR3 DNA sequence: TGTGCCACCAGTGATGATAATCAGCCCCAGCATTTT. It codes for CATSDDNQPQHF.

There are many counts of this clonotype. The chain employs TRBV28 and TRBJ2-1; 7 bases fit TRBD1. Germline CDR1 reads MDHEN; CDR2 reads SYDVKM. V gave up 2 bases and J gave up 6 bases; unmatched junction bases: 7. The CDR3 is 15 amino acids. CDR3 loop: CASSLATTGINEQFF. The CDR3 DNA sequence: TGTGCCAGCAGTTTAGCGACGACAGGGATCAATGAGCAGTTCTTC.